Included here is one TCR beta chain sequence, with context. Its antigen is not identified. The data stem from a study of a mutant IDH1 vaccine in newly diagnosed glioma. Method: immunoSEQ multiplex PCR; TCRdb's copy keeps in-frame clones and lacks some. The data hold some 50,000 clones, with approximately 65% observed a single time. Trimming shortened V by 5 bases and J by 0 bases, and 11 bases separated the two germline ends. Germline assignment: CDR1 MNHEY and CDR2 SVGAGI. The CDR3 has 15 amino acids. Time point reported: week 47, end of study. Vaccination comprised doses that each held 300 ug of mutant IDH1 20-mer peptide, plus topical imiquimod.

The sequence came from a man aged 40-49 years with glioma. Some clones in this sample may be carry-over from other donors' samples. The sequencing here drew on peripheral blood mononuclear cells (PBMCs), taken from a glioma patient whose treatment included an IDH1 peptide vaccine. The chain uses TRBV6-5 and TRBJ1-3, with D tentatively TRBD1 (5 bases). CDR3 bases: TGTGCCAGCAGTCGGGACTTGTACTCTGGAAACACCATATATTTT. The encoded protein is CASSRDLYSGNTIYF.